This T cell receptor (beta chain) derives from a study of sequential checkpoint blockade in melanoma. Overall study context: Randomization was 1:1 between first-line nivolumab→ipilimumab and ipilimumab→nivolumab.

The table lists this clone with a few counts. Only in-frame clones appear in the TCRdb table, and some are missing; sequencing was by immunoSEQ multiplex PCR. The top ten clones hold approximately 16% of a sample with around 20,000 clones, around three fifths of them seen once. As to treatment: randomized to nivolumab then ipilimumab (arm A) or the reverse (arm B). No patient had prior DNA-damaging chemotherapy. From thawed PBMCs, live CD3+CD8+ cells negative for CD19 and CD56 were sorted. The CDR3 consists of 15 residues. V was clipped by 6 bases and J by 2 bases, with 16 bases between them. Germline V lookup: CDR1 SGHVS, CDR2 FNYEAQ.

The gene calls are TRBV7-6 and TRBJ2-5; D is possibly TRBD2 (5 bases). The source material was CD8+ T cells sorted from blood (inferred from file names), sampled from a patient given nivolumab and ipilimumab in sequence. This TCR was sampled from a human donor with melanoma. The CDR3 DNA is TGTGCCAGCAGGATTGGCGGACTGCAACAAGAGACCCAGTACTTC. Its protein product is CASRIGGLQQETQYF.